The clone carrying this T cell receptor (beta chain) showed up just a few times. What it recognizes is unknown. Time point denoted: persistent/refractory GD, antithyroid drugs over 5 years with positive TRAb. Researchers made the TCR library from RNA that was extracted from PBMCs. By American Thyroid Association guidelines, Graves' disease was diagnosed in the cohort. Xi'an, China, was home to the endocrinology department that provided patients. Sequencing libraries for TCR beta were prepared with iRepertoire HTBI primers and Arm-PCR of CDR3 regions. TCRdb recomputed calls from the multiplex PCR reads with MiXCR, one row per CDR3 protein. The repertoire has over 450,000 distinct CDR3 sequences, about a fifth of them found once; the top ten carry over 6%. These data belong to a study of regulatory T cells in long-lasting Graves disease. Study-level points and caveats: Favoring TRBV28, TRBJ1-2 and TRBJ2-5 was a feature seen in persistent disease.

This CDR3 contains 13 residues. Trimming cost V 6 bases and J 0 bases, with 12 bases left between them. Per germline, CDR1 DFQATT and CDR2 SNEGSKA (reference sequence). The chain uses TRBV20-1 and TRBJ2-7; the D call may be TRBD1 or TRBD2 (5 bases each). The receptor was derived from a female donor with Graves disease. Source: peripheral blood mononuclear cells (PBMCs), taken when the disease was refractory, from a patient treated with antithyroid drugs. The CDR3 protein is CSANWDRSYEQYF. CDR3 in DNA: TGCAGTGCCAACTGGGACCGCTCCTACGAGCAGTACTTC.